This is a list of T cell receptor beta chains from one sample in a study of cytomegalovirus exposure and HLA in healthy donors. Clones were sequenced by immunoSEQ multiplex PCR, and TCRdb holds only the in-frame ones, with some missing. The table records some 110,000 clones, less than 85% of them present only once. The material sequenced was PBMCs. These receptors all come from a man aged 40-49 years in good health and CMV-seropositive. Each CDR3 is given with its conserved first and last residue. Each record gives: J gene, V gene, CDR3 protein.

TRBJ1-1,TRBV19,CASRGRTAKNTEAFF
TRBJ1-6,TRBV5-6,CASSLGQGNMNSPLHF
TRBJ1-5,TRBV18,CASSPGGRGQPQHF
TRBJ1-2,TRBV6-4,CASSGAGGQGGYTF
TRBJ2-1,TRBV7-3,CASSLGLAEYNEQFF
TRBJ1-2,TRBV30,CAGANYGYTF
TRBJ2-1,TRBV7-3,CASSLRLAGGLDEQFF
TRBJ2-7,TRBV2,CASSGRQGTTYEQYF
TRBJ2-5,TRBV5-1,CASSLAHSGSFETQYF
TRBJ2-7,TRBV28,CASSSPKAGVAEQYF
TRBJ2-3,TRBV6-4,CASRQDSRPTDTQYF
TRBJ2-1,TRBV11-2,CASSSRGGSHNEQFF
TRBJ1-2,TRBV28,CASSPGTGVPNYGYTF
TRBJ2-3,TRBV11-1,CASSGGDRRSTDTQYF
TRBJ2-3,TRBV29-1,CSVLRPGLAGPGDTQYF
TRBJ2-5,TRBV4-1,CASSQGLVETQYF
TRBJ2-7,TRBV4-3,CASSQETTGISYEQYF
TRBJ1-6,TRBV5-5,CASSTGTESSPPHF
TRBJ1-3,TRBV7-9,CASSHRASGNTIYF
TRBJ2-7,TRBV21-1,CASTLDSEQYF
TRBJ1-1,TRBV30,CAWSTPRGNTEAFF
TRBJ2-5,TRBV28,CASRLAGAGETQYF
TRBJ2-2,TRBV5-8,CASSTRAEVDLRDTGELFF
TRBJ2-7,TRBV10-3,CAISVAYEQYF
TRBJ2-1,TRBV2,CASSGRRGSYNEQFF
TRBJ2-2,TRBV14,CASSPLAGGKEGELFF
TRBJ1-5,TRBV6-1,CASSAQGVHQPQHF
TRBJ2-1,TRBV28,CASSLGGGRNPNEQFF
TRBJ1-1,TRBV7-8,CASSWREGVTEAFF
TRBJ1-2,TRBV6-4,CASDTVSYGYTF
-,TRBV28,CASNSLPNRGSSYEQYF
TRBJ2-7,TRBV11-3,CASSLDSTHEQYF
TRBJ1-1,TRBV4-3,CASSHRDRLNTEAFF
TRBJ2-2,TRBV9,CASSDEVGAGELFF
TRBJ1-5,TRBV14,CASSQDLFQPQHF
TRBJ2-6,TRBV6-7,CASSSSGHLISGANGLTF
TRBJ2-2,TRBV11-3,CASSLLAGENTGELFF
TRBJ1-5,TRBV5-6,CASSATHKGGQGNQPQHF
TRBJ1-1,TRBV25-1,CASSPPRGRKTEAFF
TRBJ2-7,TRBV21-1,CASSTLHRGLDEQYF
TRBJ2-3,TRBV18,CASSQQGGSTDTQYF
TRBJ2-2,TRBV6-1,CASNRDRGDTGELFF
TRBJ1-4,TRBV15,CATSRDRGGATKEKLFF
TRBJ2-7,TRBV6-1,CASSPGLPYEQYF
TRBJ1-2,TRBV4-2,CASSQGPAANYGYTF
TRBJ1-4,TRBV30,CAWSVQLEKLFF
TRBJ2-5,TRBV28,CASSLGFSGGQETQYF
TRBJ2-1,TRBV2,CASSLVPGQGLEQFF
TRBJ1-5,TRBV30,CAWSVPNQPQHF
TRBJ2-3,TRBV10-3,CATGGTETDTQYF
TRBJ2-1,TRBV19,CASQFGTAQGEQFF
TRBJ2-7,TRBV11-3,CASSLSNYEQYF
TRBJ2-1,TRBV2,CASSVRDSRLGDEQFF
TRBJ2-5,TRBV19,CASSWASGGTETQYF
TRBJ2-5,TRBV7-9,CSSSSGTSGGARQETQYF
TRBJ2-7,TRBV4-1,CASSQVQDRSEQYF
TRBJ2-5,TRBV15,CATSRVRKTSGGVETQYF
TRBJ1-1,TRBV7-9,CASSADRNTEAFF
TRBJ2-5,TRBV7-2,CASSLLGAKTQYF
TRBJ1-2,TRBV21-1,CASSKKGTKGLANYGYTF